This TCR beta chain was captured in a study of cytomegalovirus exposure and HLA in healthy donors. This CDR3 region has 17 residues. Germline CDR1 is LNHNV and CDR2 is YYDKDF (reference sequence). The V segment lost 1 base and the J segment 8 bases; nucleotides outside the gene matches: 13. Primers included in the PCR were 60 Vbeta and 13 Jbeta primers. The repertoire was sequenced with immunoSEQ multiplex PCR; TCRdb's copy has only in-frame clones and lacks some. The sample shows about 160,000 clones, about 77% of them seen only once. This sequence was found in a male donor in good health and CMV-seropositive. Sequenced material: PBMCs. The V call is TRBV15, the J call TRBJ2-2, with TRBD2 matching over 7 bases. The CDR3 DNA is TGTGCCACCAGCAGAGTAGGGACTAATTCCCCCGAAGGGGAGCTGTTTTTT. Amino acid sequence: CATSRVGTNSPEGELFF.